One sample yielded the 29 T cell receptor beta chains listed below, sequenced in a study of OX40 agonist ivuxolimab in advanced cancers. Measured with immunoSEQ multiplex PCR; TCRdb has only the in-frame clones, and not every one. The table shows 70,000 to 95,000 clones, with more than 85% occurring only once. The sequencing used CD4+ or CD8+ T cells sorted from blood, collected in a trial of the OX40 agonist ivuxolimab. Every receptor here comes from an adult with an advanced solid tumor such as melanoma, head and neck, liver or kidney cancer.

The chain combines TRBV5-1 with TRBJ2-1; perhaps D is TRBD1 or TRBD2 (6 bases each). The CDR3 runs 14 residues. Trimming pared 0 bases from V and 7 bases from J, leaving 11 bases between. CDR1 and CDR2 (germline): SGHRS, YFSETQ. CDR3 sequence (DNA): TGCGCCAGCAGCTTGGATGGGGGGCTTAATGAGCAGTTCTTC. This codes for CASSLDGGLNEQFF.

V and J are TRBV5-3 and TRBJ2-1; D ambiguous. Being an ORF, TRBV5-3 has a function that is uncertain. V was trimmed by 2 bases and J by 8 bases, leaving 20 bases between them. This CDR3 comprises 16 residues. CDR3 in amino acids: CARSFLGLDLCDEQFF. The CDR3, as DNA: TGTGCCAGAAGCTTTCTGGGCCTAGATCTCTGTGATGAGCAGTTCTTC.

The CDR3 spells CASSPGLAGVTGELFF. CDR3 in DNA: TGCGCCAGCAGCCCGGGACTAGCGGGAGTCACCGGGGAGCTGTTTTTT. The genes are TRBV5-1 and TRBJ2-2; 14 nucleotides line up with TRBD2. Germline loops: CDR1 SGHRS, CDR2 YFSETQ. This CDR3 has 16 residues. After removal of 4 bases from V and 4 bases from J, the junction contained 3 bases not matched to a gene.

The rearrangement joins TRBV6-1 to TRBJ1-6; 11 positions agree with TRBD1. Looked up from germline, CDR1 is MNHNS and CDR2 is SASEGT. V lost 8 bases to trimming and J lost 10 bases; unmatched junction nucleotides: 10. The CDR3 has 15 amino acids. CDR3 protein: CASGEGTGGRSPLHF. In DNA, the CDR3 is TGTGCCAGCGGGGAAGGGACAGGGGGAAGATCACCCCTCCACTTT.

V usage is TRBV9 and J usage is TRBJ2-7, with TRBD1 matching over 7 bases. CDR1 SGDLS and CDR2 YYNGEE come from the germline V gene. The junction had 10 bases not matched to a gene; V was cut back by 0 bases and J by 7 bases. This CDR3 region has 15 residues. In DNA form, the CDR3 reads TGTGCCAGCAGCGTAGCTTCACAGGGGATCGGGGAGCAGTACTTC. Translation: CASSVASQGIGEQYF.

V and J are TRBV5-1 and TRBJ1-4; 7 bases are shared with TRBD1. The CDR3 covers 15 residues. The germline V gene has CDR1 SGHRS and CDR2 YFSETQ. With 4 bases clipped from V and 4 bases from J, the junction kept 7 bases outside the gene matches. Here the CDR3 DNA reads TGCGCCAGCAGCCCCGGGACAGCCTATAATGAAAAACTGTTTTTT. Translating gives CASSPGTAYNEKLFF. The full variable domain, completed using reference TRBV5-1 and TRBJ1-4, is KAGVTQTPRYLIKTRGQQVTLSCSPISGHRSVSWYQQTPGQGLQFLFEYFSETQRNKGNFPGRFSGRQFSNSRSEMNVSTLELGDSALYLCASSPGTAYNEKLFFGSGTQLSVL.

This rearrangement joins TRBV18 to TRBJ2-1; 10 nucleotides match TRBD2. This CDR3 region has 17 residues. Trimming cost V 3 bases and J 0 bases; bases outside gene matches: 5. CDR1 is KGHSH, CDR2 LQKENI, per germline. CDR3 in DNA: TGTGCCAGCTCACCGTCTAGCGGGGGAAGCTCCTACAATGAGCAGTTCTTC. This translates into CASSPSSGGSSYNEQFF.

This clone was observed once. The J gene is TRBJ2-1, the V gene TRBV9; TRBD2 might be the D (6 bases). V lost 3 bases to trimming and J lost 9 bases, with 13 bases between them. Germline values: CDR1 SGDLS, CDR2 YYNGEE. CDR3 length: 13 amino acids. Here the CDR3 reads CASSAEAGIEQFF. Here the CDR3 DNA reads TGTGCCAGCAGCGCGGAGGCGGGGATTGAGCAGTTCTTC.

V gene TRBV28 combines with J gene TRBJ2-7, with 8 bases matching TRBD2. The CDR3 runs 15 residues. CDR1 and CDR2 from the germline V gene are MDHEN and SYDVKM. The trim removed 3 bases at V and 4 bases at J, leaving 8 bases unmatched. This CDR3 is CASSLGPGLDYEQYF. The CDR3 coding sequence is TGTGCCAGCAGTTTGGGACCGGGACTAGATTACGAGCAGTACTTC.

The chain employs TRBV28 and TRBJ2-1, with TRBD2 matching over 10 bases. This CDR3 has 16 amino acids. V was pared by 5 bases and J by 7 bases, with 11 bases of the junction left unmatched. The germline V gene encodes CDR1 MDHEN and CDR2 SYDVKM. Here the CDR3 DNA reads TGTGCCAGCAGTCCAGGACTAGCGGCCAGGGCGAATGAGCAGTTCTTC. The encoded protein is CASSPGLAARANEQFF.

This clone was found once. This chain connects TRBV21-1 to TRBJ2-7; the table gives TRBD2 as D, unverified against the DNA. TRBV21-1 is a pseudogene locus. The CDR3 consists of 13 residues. For the CDR3, the DNA is TGTGCCACACTAGCGGGAGCCCCTAGAGAGCAGTACTTC. Translated: CATLAGAPREQYF.

This chain links TRBV10-2 with TRBJ2-7, with 7 bases identical to TRBD1. The CDR3 is 14 residues long. CDR1 is WSHSY, CDR2 SAAADI, per germline. J lost 0 bases, V lost 5 bases, and 4 bases had no gene match. CDR3 in DNA: TGCGCCAGCAGTTTGACAGGGAACTCCTACGAGCAGTACTTC. Its protein is CASSLTGNSYEQYF.

This sequence joins TRBV21-1 and TRBJ2-7; TRBD2 was called by the table and not checked on the DNA. TRBV21-1 is listed as a pseudogene. The CDR3 consists of 17 residues. CDR3 sequence: CASSKGGLAGGSYEQYF. The CDR3 nucleotides read TGTGCCAGCAGCAAAGGGGGACTAGCGGGAGGCAGCTACGAGCAGTACTTC.

The chain couples TRBV7-9 to TRBJ2-5; 7 nucleotides line up with TRBD1. The CDR3 is 15 amino acids. Germline V gives CDR1 SEHNR, CDR2 FQNEAQ (reference sequence). Trimming cost V 5 bases and J 5 bases; bases outside gene matches: 11. The CDR3 sequence: CASSTWDSLRETQYF. CDR3 bases: TGTGCCAGCAGCACCTGGGACAGTCTGCGGGAGACCCAGTACTTC.

This rearrangement joins TRBV30 to TRBJ1-2, with 7 bases identical to TRBD1. The CDR3 is 14 amino acids. V trimming: 1 base; J trimming: 4 bases; junction bases outside the gene matches: 6. Per germline, CDR1 GTSNPN and CDR2 SVGIG (reference sequence). The DNA of the CDR3 is TGTGCCTGGAGTGCGGGACAGATCTTCTATGGCTACACCTTC. This gives the protein CAWSAGQIFYGYTF.

The rearrangement joins TRBV18 to TRBJ2-7, with 7 bases that match TRBD2. The CDR3 runs 16 residues. The V gene end was trimmed by 6 bases and the J gene end by 0 bases; junction bases not matched to a gene: 11. Germline CDR1 is KGHSH and CDR2 is LQKENI. The CDR3 is CASSDRTRARSYEQYF. The CDR3 coding sequence is TGTGCCAGCTCCGATAGGACTAGAGCTCGCTCCTACGAGCAGTACTTC.

This sequence joins TRBV5-1 and TRBJ2-1; D unresolved. The V end lost 5 bases, the J end lost 6 bases, and 21 bases lay between the germline ends. The germline V gene has CDR1 SGHRS and CDR2 YFSETQ. CDR3 length: 16 residues. The CDR3 DNA sequence: TGCGCCAGCAGTACGACGGAGCAAGGTTCTTCCAATGAGCAGTTCTTC. Translating gives CASSTTEQGSSNEQFF.

The V gene is TRBV9, the J gene TRBJ2-1; D is unclear. Germline lookup yields CDR1 SGDLS and CDR2 YYNGEE. Trimming left V 0 bases short and J 9 bases short, with 4 bases between. The CDR3 has 11 residues. In DNA, the CDR3 is TGTGCCAGCAGCGTAGAGGCTGAGCAGTTCTTC. Translation gives CASSVEAEQFF.

The chain combines TRBV5-1 with TRBJ1-4; TRBD1 aligns across 7 bases. There are 15 residues in the CDR3. Germline values: CDR1 SGHRS, CDR2 YFSETQ. With 4 bases clipped from V and 8 bases from J, the junction kept 11 bases outside the gene matches. DNA of the CDR3: TGCGCCAGCAGCCAGTTCGGGACAGATCACGAAAAACTGTTTTTT. It codes for CASSQFGTDHEKLFF.

V gene TRBV11-2 combines with J gene TRBJ1-2; no clear D gene. The CDR3 is 13 amino acids. V shed 5 bases and J shed 1 base, with 8 bases lying between them. Germline V gene data show CDR1 as SGHAT and CDR2 as FQNNGV. CDR3 amino acids: CASSDGLNYGYTF. Written as DNA, the CDR3 is TGTGCCAGCAGCGACGGACTTAACTATGGCTACACCTTC.

V usage is TRBV30 and J usage is TRBJ1-5; TRBD1 is a possible D gene (5 bases). V was pared by 1 base and J by 11 bases, with 15 bases between. The germline V gene has CDR1 GTSNPN and CDR2 SVGIG (reference sequence). This CDR3 comprises 13 residues. The CDR3 sequence is CAWSGTHVGAQHF. CDR3 nucleotide sequence: TGTGCCTGGAGTGGGACACACGTCGGGGCCCAGCATTTT.

The V gene is TRBV7-3, the J gene TRBJ2-1; 10 bases agree with TRBD1. The J segment lost 8 bases and the V segment lost 3 bases, leaving 7 bases of the junction unmatched. The germline gives CDR1 SGHTA, CDR2 FQGTGA. The CDR3 is 15 amino acids. CDR3 residues: CASSFWGQGIYEQFF. In DNA form, the CDR3 reads TGTGCCAGCAGCTTTTGGGGACAGGGGATATATGAGCAGTTCTTC.

This chain links TRBV5-6 with TRBJ2-5; no reliable D call. The DNA matches TRBJ2-7 better at its end, which makes the J call doubtful. This CDR3 region has 12 residues. Germline CDR1 SGHDT, CDR2 YYEEEE. The chain's CDR3 is CASSSRGNEQYF. The CDR3 nucleotides read TGTGCCAGCAGCTCCAGAGGTAACGAGCAGTACTTC.

The V and J genes are TRBV2 and TRBJ1-1; perhaps TRBD1 as D (5 bases). The germline V and J ends were trimmed by 6 bases and 1 base, with 9 bases remaining between them. The CDR3 is made up of 13 amino acids. Per germline, CDR1 SNHLY and CDR2 FYNNEI. CDR3 nucleotide sequence: TGTGCCAGCAGAAAAGACAGGAACACTGAAGCTTTCTTT. Its protein product is CASRKDRNTEAFF.

The table lists this clone with a count of one. V gene TRBV11-2 combines with J gene TRBJ1-1, with unresolved D. The V gene's germline CDR1 is SGHAT and CDR2 FQNNGV. The length of the CDR3 is 15 residues. V was trimmed by 4 bases and J by 1 base, leaving 13 bases between them. The chain's CDR3 is CASSSRFGRNTEAFF. DNA of the CDR3: TGTGCCAGCAGCTCGCGGTTTGGGCGGAACACTGAAGCTTTCTTT.

The J gene is TRBJ2-1, the V gene TRBV7-3, with D perhaps TRBD2 (6 bases). The V and J ends lost 3 bases and 9 bases respectively, with 15 bases between them. The CDR3 totals 14 residues. Germline assignment: CDR1 SGHTA and CDR2 FQGTGA. The CDR3 nucleotides are TGTGCCAGCAGCTTGTCCGGAGGGGCACGTGAGCAGTTCTTC. It is translated as CASSLSGGAREQFF.

V usage is TRBV5-6 and J usage is TRBJ2-5; D gene unclear. The CDR3 has 13 residues. Between the trimmed V and J ends, which lost 7 bases and 3 bases, there was a span of 13 bases. Germline CDR1 is SGHDT and CDR2 is YYEEEE. As DNA, the CDR3 is TGTGCCAGCTTAACCTCTAGGAAAGAGACCCAGTACTTC. It translates to CASLTSRKETQYF.

CDR3 residues: CASSFTGTSQVYEQFF. The CDR3 DNA reads as TGTGCCAGCAGCTTCACCGGGACTAGCCAAGTCTATGAGCAGTTCTTC. The chain links TRBV7-8 to TRBJ2-1, with 9 positions matching TRBD2. Germline V gene lookup returns CDR1 SGHVS and CDR2 FQNEAQ. The trim removed 3 bases at V and 8 bases at J, leaving 11 bases unmatched. The length of the CDR3 is 16 residues.

The chain has TRBV25-1 and TRBJ2-2; D is unresolved. The CDR3 totals 14 residues. Trimming took off 4 bases at V and 5 bases at J, with 11 bases between the two ends. The V gene's germline CDR1 is MGHDK and CDR2 SYGVNS. In DNA, the CDR3 is TGTGCCAGCAGTGTCGCGGTCCGGACCGGGGAGCTGTTTTTT. Protein: CASSVAVRTGELFF.